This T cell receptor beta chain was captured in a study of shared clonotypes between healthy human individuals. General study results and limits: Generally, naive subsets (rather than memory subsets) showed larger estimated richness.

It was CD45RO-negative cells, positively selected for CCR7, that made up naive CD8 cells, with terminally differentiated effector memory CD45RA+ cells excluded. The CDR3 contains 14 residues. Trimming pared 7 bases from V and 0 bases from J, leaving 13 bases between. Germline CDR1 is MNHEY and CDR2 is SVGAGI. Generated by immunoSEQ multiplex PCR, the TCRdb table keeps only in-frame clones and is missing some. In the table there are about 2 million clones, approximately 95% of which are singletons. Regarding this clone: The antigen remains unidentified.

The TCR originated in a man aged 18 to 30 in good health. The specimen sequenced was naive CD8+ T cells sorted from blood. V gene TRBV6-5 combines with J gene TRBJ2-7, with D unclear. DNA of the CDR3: TGTGCCAGCACCTCCATGGGTCCCTCCTACGAGCAGTACTTC. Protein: CASTSMGPSYEQYF.